This is a list of T cell receptor beta chains from one sample in a study of beta chain features in type 1 diabetes. Some clones are missing from TCRdb's copy, which holds only in-frame ones; the method was immunoSEQ multiplex PCR. Among over 500,000 clones, roughly a sixth were seen once, and the ten largest hold under 0.095%. The sequenced sample consisted of naive CD4+ T cells from blood. The source is a man between 18 and 35 years old in good health. Both conserved end residues are part of each CDR3.

V: TRBV18
J: TRBJ2-6
CDR3: CASSRAGARISGANVLTF

V: TRBV7-2
J: TRBJ2-4
CDR3: CASSLGQGLAKNIQYF

V: TRBV29-1
J: TRBJ2-3
CDR3: CSARTGGTDTQYF

V: TRBV7-2
J: TRBJ2-3
CDR3: CASSRGLAIDTQYF

V: TRBV19
J: TRBJ2-1
CDR3: CASTPGPNEQFF

V: TRBV21-1
J: TRBJ2-1
CDR3: CASSTGTSGSGTYNEQFF

V: TRBV28
J: TRBJ1-1
CDR3: CASRLQGGTEAFF

V: TRBV10-3
J: TRBJ1-1
CDR3: CAISGGGNTEAFF

V: TRBV18
J: TRBJ2-1
CDR3: CASSPRRGVQNEQFF

V: TRBV4-3
J: TRBJ2-3
CDR3: CASSQGQGRTDTQYF

V: TRBV5-4
J: TRBJ2-5
CDR3: CASSRTSGVQETQYF

V: TRBV1
J: TRBJ2-4
CDR3: CTSSQTTTGTGGSKNIQYF

V: TRBV25-1
J: TRBJ2-1
CDR3: CASSPWTSGRGDEQFF

V: TRBV7-9
J: TRBJ2-6
CDR3: CASSPLNSGANVLTF

V: TRBV9
J: TRBJ2-2
CDR3: CASSEPGLAGGGTGELFF

V: TRBV7-2
J: TRBJ2-1
CDR3: CASSLDGRGPYNEQFF